The 3 T cell receptor beta chains reported below all come from one sample, sequenced in a study of T cell responses to AZD1222 COVID-19 vaccine. Sequencing was performed with immunoSEQ multiplex PCR; in TCRdb, only in-frame clones are kept and a portion is missing. The sample holds 150,000 or so clones; about nine tenths are singletons and the top ten take around 5.5%. The sequenced sample was peripheral blood, obtained on day 0 of AZD1222 vaccination. Source of these receptors: an adult in good health.

The chain couples TRBV7-8 to TRBJ2-7; 13 bases line up with TRBD2. In germline, CDR1 is SGHVS, CDR2 FQNEAQ. Losses at the gene ends were 5 bases for V and 6 bases for J; bases not matched to a gene: 7. The CDR3 covers 15 residues. The CDR3 bases are TGTGCCAGCAGCCCCCCCGGGACTAGCGGGATCGAGCAGTACTTC. It specifies CASSPPGTSGIEQYF.

V is TRBV2 and J is TRBJ1-4, with D tentatively TRBD1 (5 bases). Trimming took 7 bases from V and 0 from J, leaving 9 bases between them. There are 14 residues in the CDR3. In germline, CDR1 is SNHLY, CDR2 FYNNEI. CDR3 in DNA: TGTGCCAGCATAAGACAGCCAACTAATGAAAAACTGTTTTTT. This codes for CASIRQPTNEKLFF.

The chain uses TRBV7-9 and TRBJ1-4, with D perhaps TRBD1 (6 bases). Per germline, CDR1 SEHNR and CDR2 FQNEAQ (reference sequence). This CDR3 has 14 residues. Trimming shortened V by 5 bases and J by 3 bases, and 10 bases separated the two germline ends. The CDR3 sequence: CASSRGGSNEKLFF. CDR3 DNA: TGTGCCAGCAGCCGAGGGGGGTCTAATGAAAAACTGTTTTTT.